This T cell receptor (beta chain) was found in a study of cytomegalovirus exposure and HLA in healthy donors. The PCR was carried out with 60 Vbeta primers and 13 Jbeta primers. Repertoires were generated with immunoSEQ multiplex PCR, while TCRdb's copy carries only in-frame clones and drops some. The table includes approximately 150,000 clones, 75% to 90% detected once. The study sampled nominally healthy donors, though unrecorded immune exposures were likely. The sample was PBMCs. This receptor was identified in a man in his forties or fifties in good health and CMV-seropositive.

The CDR3 nucleotides are TGCGCCAGCAGCGGGGGACAGGGGGGGAACGAGCAGTACTTC. Encoded protein: CASSGGQGGNEQYF. V gene TRBV5-1 combines with J gene TRBJ2-7; 11 nucleotides match TRBD1. Germline CDR1 and CDR2: SGHRS and YFSETQ. The V and J ends lost 4 bases and 5 bases, in that order; junction bases with no gene match: 5. CDR3 length equals 14 residues.